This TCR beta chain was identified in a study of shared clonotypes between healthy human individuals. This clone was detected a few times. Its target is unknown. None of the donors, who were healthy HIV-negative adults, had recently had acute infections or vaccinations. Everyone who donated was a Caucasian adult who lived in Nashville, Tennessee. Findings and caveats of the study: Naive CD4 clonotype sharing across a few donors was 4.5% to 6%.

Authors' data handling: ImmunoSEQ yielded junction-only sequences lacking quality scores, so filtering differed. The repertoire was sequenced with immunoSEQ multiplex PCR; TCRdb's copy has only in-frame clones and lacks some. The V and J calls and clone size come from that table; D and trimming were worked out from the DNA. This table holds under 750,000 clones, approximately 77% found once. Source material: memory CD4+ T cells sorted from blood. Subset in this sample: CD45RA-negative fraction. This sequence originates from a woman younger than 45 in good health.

The CDR3 coding sequence is TGTGCCAGCAGGTCCACTGAGAACTATGGCTACACCTTC. Translating gives CASRSTENYGYTF. The chain combines TRBV2 with TRBJ1-2, with D hard to call. The CDR3 totals 13 residues. Germline values: CDR1 SNHLY, CDR2 FYNNEI. With 6 bases removed from V and 2 bases from J, the gap between germline ends came to 10 bases.